This note documents a single T cell receptor beta chain sequence. This CDR3 region has 14 residues. The V and J ends lost 3 bases and 3 bases respectively, with 12 bases between them. CDR1 is ENHRY, CDR2 SYGVKD, per germline. Authors' data handling: Estimates of nucleated cell counts were drawn from the amplification of reference gene primers. The data were produced by immunoSEQ multiplex PCR, yet TCRdb's version contains in-frame clones alone and is incomplete. That table supplies the V and J calls and clone size; D and trimming were determined from the DNA. The sample carries about 59,000 clones, roughly 87% recorded once. This sample is part of a study of blood T cell repertoires in COVID-19. On the study more broadly: The United States, Italy and Spain were the sources of the acute and convalescent COVID-19 samples. Sources were T cells, B-cell-depleted T cells, or PBMCs; the material itself was cDNA or gDNA.

The chain is built from TRBV10-3 and TRBJ2-7; D is perhaps TRBD1 (6 bases). The origin of this receptor is an elderly man in a cohort sampled during active COVID-19. The sample was peripheral blood. The CDR3 DNA follows: TGTGCCATCAGTGATTTGGACAGATACTACGAGCAGTACTTC. Its translation is CAISDLDRYYEQYF.